Shown below are 31 T cell receptor beta chains from a single sample sequenced in a study of monozygotic twins with inflammatory bowel disease. TCRdb derives one entry per CDR3 protein from the 5' RACE reads, leaving out DNA. The sample table sets out over 200,000 distinct CDR3 sequences. The sequenced sample was blood. The receptor set was obtained from a human donor with ulcerative colitis or Crohn's disease, or a healthy co-twin of an affected twin (not recorded which).

The gene calls are TRBV7-8 and TRBJ1-5. The CDR3 extends over 15 amino acids. Germline-derived CDR1 and CDR2 are SGHVS and FQNEAQ. The CDR3 protein is CASSLFPDGNQPQHF.

The chain joins TRBV6-1 to TRBJ2-7. Germline assignment: CDR1 MNHNS and CDR2 SASEGT. CDR3 length equals 14 residues. CDR3: CASRQHGSAYEQYF.

The CDR3 is CASSEVRLGEQFF. The chain carries TRBV6-1 and TRBJ2-1; the D gene TCRdb calls, TRBD2, cannot be checked with no DNA. Germline loops: CDR1 MNHNS, CDR2 SASEGT. The CDR3 extends over 13 amino acids.

This chain uses TRBV5-1 with TRBJ2-2; TCRdb outputs TRBD1, but without DNA this stays unchecked. The CDR3 is 15 residues long. Germline CDR1 reads SGHRS; CDR2 reads YFSETQ. The CDR3 reads CASSPWDGLDGELFF.

The V and J genes are TRBV19 and TRBJ1-1; TCRdb proposes TRBD1, but this gene call is untestable without DNA. The CDR3 extends over 16 amino acids. Per the germline V gene, CDR1 is LNHDA and CDR2 is SQIVND (reference sequence). CDR3: CASREDGSQGYTEAFF.

The J gene is TRBJ2-1, the V gene TRBV5-1; checking the TCRdb D call of TRBD1 is not possible without DNA. The CDR3 is made up of 11 amino acids. The germline gives CDR1 SGHRS, CDR2 YFSETQ. CDR3 sequence: CASWGDNEQFF.

This CDR3 reads CSVRDSNYEQYF. This sequence joins TRBV29-1 and TRBJ2-7; TCRdb indicates TRBD2, and absent DNA this call remains unverified. The CDR3 covers 12 residues. Germline loops: CDR1 SQVTM, CDR2 ANQGSEA.

The V gene is TRBV4-2, the J gene TRBJ1-5. CDR1 is LGHNA, CDR2 YNFKEQ, per germline. CDR3 length: 16 residues. This CDR3 is CASSQGPGTSNQPQHF.

The chain carries TRBV10-2 and TRBJ1-6; TCRdb names TRBD1, which stays unverified in the absence of DNA. CDR3 length equals 17 residues. Germline CDR1 reads WSHSY; CDR2 reads SAAADI. Here the CDR3 reads CASRGVWGGSFESPLHF.

This chain links TRBV5-1 with TRBJ2-5; the TCRdb D gene call, TRBD1, has no DNA to confirm it. CDR1 SGHRS and CDR2 YFSETQ come from the germline V gene. The CDR3 is 15 residues long. CDR3 protein: CASSRTGDLQETQYF.

The gene calls are TRBV7-9 and TRBJ1-1. CDR1 is SEHNR, CDR2 FQNEAQ, per germline (reference sequence). This CDR3 spans 14 amino acids. CDR3 residues: CASSLGQAGLEAFF. The full variable domain, in which reference TRBV7-9 and TRBJ1-1 provide the parts outside the CDR3, is DTGVSQNPRHKITKRGQNVTFRCDPISEHNRLYWYRQTLGQGPEFLTYFQNEAQLEKSRLLSDRFSAERPKGSFSTLEIQRTEQGDSAMYLCASSLGQAGLEAFFGQGTRLTVV.

The V and J genes are TRBV15 and TRBJ2-3. CDR3 length: 14 residues. CDR1 is LNHNV and CDR2 is YYDKDF in the germline V gene (reference sequence). The CDR3 protein is CATSRDHVTDTQYF.

The chain is built from TRBV4-2 and TRBJ1-2. The CDR3 spans 15 residues. Germline CDR1 and CDR2: LGHNA and YNFKEQ. CDR3 loop: CASSHTGRGYYGYTF.

The chain employs TRBV2 and TRBJ2-1. The CDR3 is 14 residues long. Germline lookup yields CDR1 SNHLY and CDR2 FYNNEI. The CDR3: CASTTRFTYNEQFF.

The chain has TRBV6-6 and TRBJ1-1; TCRdb's D call of TRBD1 is untestable without DNA. The CDR3 covers 14 residues. Germline CDR1 is MNHNY and CDR2 is SVGAGI (reference sequence). This chain's CDR3 is CASSTTGVNTEAFF.

The gene calls are TRBV12-3 or TRBV12-4 and TRBJ1-1; the D gene TCRdb calls, TRBD1, cannot be checked with no DNA. This CDR3 is built from 15 residues. CDR3 residues: CASSFRPHMGTEAFF.

This sequence joins TRBV11-3 and TRBJ1-1. Germline values: CDR1 SGHNT, CDR2 YENEEA. There are 15 residues in the CDR3. CDR3 amino acids: CASSSGLVPNTEAFF.

CDR3 sequence: CASSAFPQPQHF. The chain employs TRBV6-1 and TRBJ1-5. The length of the CDR3 is 12 residues. Looked up from germline, CDR1 is MNHNS and CDR2 is SASEGT.

The chain has TRBV5-1 and TRBJ1-1; TCRdb selects TRBD1, and the lack of DNA leaves this call unchecked. The CDR3 runs 15 residues. Germline loops: CDR1 SGHRS, CDR2 YFSETQ. The CDR3 spells CASSFSPGEVGEAFF. Full variable domain (remainder filled in from reference TRBV5-1 and TRBJ1-1): KAGVTQTPRYLIKTRGQQVTLSCSPISGHRSVSWYQQTPGQGLQFLFEYFSETQRNKGNFPGRFSGRQFSNSRSEMNVSTLELGDSALYLCASSFSPGEVGEAFFGQGTRLTVV.

The rearrangement links TRBV2 to TRBJ1-1; the D call from TCRdb, TRBD1, cannot be confirmed without DNA. The CDR3 totals 14 residues. CDR1 is SNHLY and CDR2 is FYNNEI in the germline V gene. The CDR3 region is CASSVKGMNTEAFF.

The chain recombines TRBV12-3 or TRBV12-4 with TRBJ2-2; TCRdb indicates TRBD1, and absent DNA this call remains unverified. The CDR3 has 15 amino acids. This CDR3 is CASSLRQGWTGELFF.

The chain employs TRBV3-1 and TRBJ2-7; TCRdb names TRBD2, which stays unverified in the absence of DNA. The CDR3 has 13 residues. In germline, CDR1 is LGHDT, CDR2 YNNKEL (reference sequence). The CDR3 region is CASSLTREGKTDF.

Here the CDR3 reads CSARDPSGGDYEQYF. J is TRBJ2-7 and V is TRBV20-1; the TCRdb D gene call, TRBD1, has no DNA to confirm it. Germline V CDR1 and CDR2: DFQATT, SNEGSKA (reference sequence). This CDR3 spans 15 amino acids.

The chain recombines TRBV20-1 with TRBJ2-7; the TRBD1 assignment by TCRdb is unverifiable without DNA. Germline CDR1 DFQATT, CDR2 SNEGSKA (reference sequence). The CDR3 has 12 amino acids. CDR3 residues: CSASPDGGEQYF.

The gene calls are TRBV28 and TRBJ1-2; TCRdb proposes TRBD1, but this gene call is untestable without DNA. CDR1 MDHEN and CDR2 SYDVKM come from the germline V gene. This CDR3 region has 14 residues. The chain's CDR3 is CASSPGTGVYGYTF.

This chain joins TRBV5-6 and TRBJ1-2; TCRdb's assignment of TRBD1 cannot be checked, as there is no DNA. This CDR3 has 12 residues. Germline V gives CDR1 SGHDT, CDR2 YYEEEE. CDR3: CASSLAPGGYTF.

J is TRBJ1-3 and V is TRBV29-1; TCRdb's D gene call, TRBD1, goes unchecked for lack of DNA. CDR1 and CDR2 from the germline V gene are SQVTM and ANQGSEA. CDR3 length equals 12 residues. The CDR3 region is CSATGGGNTIYF.

The chain is built from TRBV20-1 and TRBJ1-1; with no DNA, the TCRdb D assignment of TRBD1 cannot be verified. From germline, CDR1 is DFQATT and CDR2 SNEGSKA (reference sequence). The CDR3 extends over 13 amino acids. CDR3 residues: CSARRQVGTEAFF.

V is TRBV2 and J is TRBJ2-4; lacking DNA, the TRBD1 call made by TCRdb goes unchecked. Germline assignment: CDR1 SNHLY and CDR2 FYNNEI. This CDR3 is built from 15 residues. CDR3 sequence: CASGGQGATKNIQYF.

This chain uses TRBV12-3 or TRBV12-4 with TRBJ2-7; TCRdb lists TRBD1, though no DNA is available to test this call. The CDR3 is 14 amino acids. CDR3 region: CASTINPGPYEQYF.

The J gene is TRBJ1-1, the V gene TRBV5-4; TCRdb reports TRBD1, a call that lacks DNA to check it against. The germline V gene has CDR1 SGHNT and CDR2 YYREEE (reference sequence). CDR3 length: 13 residues. The CDR3 region is CASSRSGDTEAFF.